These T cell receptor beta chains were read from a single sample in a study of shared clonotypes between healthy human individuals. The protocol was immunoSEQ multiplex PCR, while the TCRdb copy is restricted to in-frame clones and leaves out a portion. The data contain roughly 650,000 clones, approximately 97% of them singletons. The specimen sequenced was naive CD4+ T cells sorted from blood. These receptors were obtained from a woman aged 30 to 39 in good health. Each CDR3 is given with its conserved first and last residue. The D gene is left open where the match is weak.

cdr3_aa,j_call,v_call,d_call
CASSPDLAPRNEQFF,TRBJ2-1,TRBV6-6,NA
CATSREQHSYEQYF,TRBJ2-7,TRBV15,NA
CASSPTEADTQYF,TRBJ2-3,TRBV18,NA
CASRQKGKNTGELFF,TRBJ2-2,TRBV11-2,NA
CASSGIAGGPQNEQFF,TRBJ2-1,TRBV19,TRBD2
CRAGGPTDTQYF,TRBJ2-3,TRBV29-1,TRBD1
CASSSGEGLSGANVLTF,TRBJ2-6,TRBV27,NA
CAISEFDKNIQYF,TRBJ2-4,TRBV10-3,NA
CASSFSGTSGGVSSYEQYF,TRBJ2-7,TRBV7-8,TRBD2
CASSPLGRGEQYF,TRBJ2-7,TRBV28,NA
CASSTNSGTRRYF,TRBJ2-3,TRBV7-6,TRBD2
CAISEPDRGSYEQYF,TRBJ2-7,TRBV10-3,TRBD1
CASSPGTGGEQYF,TRBJ2-5,TRBV28,TRBD1
CASSSTGDTQYF,TRBJ2-3,TRBV28,NA
CAIAPARGQETQYF,TRBJ2-5,TRBV10-3,NA
CASSLGSTREQFF,TRBJ2-1,TRBV5-6,NA